Presented here are 11 T cell receptor beta chains from one specimen sequenced in a study of cytomegalovirus exposure and HLA in healthy donors. Both 60 Vbeta primers and 13 Jbeta primers went into the PCR. Assay: immunoSEQ multiplex PCR; the TCRdb copy retains only in-frame clones and omits some. Among about 140,000 clones listed, about 72% were seen once. Sequencing was carried out using PBMCs. Every receptor here comes from a man in his forties in good health and CMV-seronegative.

This clone was recorded once. The chain joins TRBV10-3 to TRBJ2-1; 13 bases map to TRBD2. V shed 2 bases and J 7 bases; nucleotides not matched to a gene: 5. Germline CDR1 reads ENHRY; CDR2 reads SYGVKD. This CDR3 spans 16 amino acids. CDR3 in amino acids: CAISERGLAGWNEQFF. The CDR3, as DNA: TGTGCCATCAGTGAGAGGGGACTAGCGGGGTGGAATGAGCAGTTCTTC.

V and J are TRBV27 and TRBJ1-6; D is uncertain. CDR3 length: 13 residues. Germline CDR1 MNHEY, CDR2 SMNVEV (reference sequence). Trimming took off 3 bases at V and 7 bases at J, with 7 bases between the two ends. The CDR3 here is CASSFQVNSPLHF. DNA of the CDR3: TGTGCCAGCAGTTTCCAGGTGAATTCACCCCTCCACTTT.

This clone was detected a few times. The V call is TRBV7-8, the J call TRBJ1-5, with 10 bases fitting TRBD1. V shed 5 bases and J 5 bases; nucleotides not matched to a gene: 9. Germline-derived CDR1 and CDR2 are SGHVS and FQNEAQ. The CDR3 covers 16 residues. The CDR3 bases are TGTGCCAGCAGCCATCCGGGACAGGGGCCCCATCAGCCCCAGCATTTT. Its protein is CASSHPGQGPHQPQHF.

The chain couples TRBV28 to TRBJ1-4; maybe TRBD1 (6 bases). Germline V gene sequence: CDR1 MDHEN, CDR2 SYDVKM. The CDR3 runs 17 residues. V was shortened by 5 bases and J by 4 bases, with 20 bases between the two germline ends. The CDR3 here is CASSPPGRGGLNEKLFF. As DNA, the CDR3 is TGTGCCAGCAGTCCCCCAGGGAGGGGGGGACTTAATGAAAAACTGTTTTTT.

The chain couples TRBV15 to TRBJ2-3, with 8 bases aligning to TRBD1. This CDR3 is built from 15 residues. J was trimmed by 3 bases and V by 0 bases; bases with no gene match: 2. CDR1 and CDR2 from the germline V gene are LNHNV and YYDKDF (reference sequence). The CDR3 sequence is CATSRDGTGTDTQYF. The DNA of the CDR3 is TGTGCCACCAGCAGAGATGGGACAGGAACAGATACGCAGTATTTT.

Only one count was recorded for this clone. V usage is TRBV2 and J usage is TRBJ2-1; 7 bases map to TRBD2. The CDR3 has 16 amino acids. CDR1 SNHLY and CDR2 FYNNEI come from the germline V gene. The J segment lost 0 bases and the V segment lost 3 bases, leaving 5 bases of the junction unmatched. The DNA for the CDR3 is TGTGCCAGCAGTGAGCTAGCGGCTCGCTCCTACAATGAGCAGTTCTTC. Translation gives CASSELAARSYNEQFF.

With respect to this clone: A read error may account for a junction end that differs from germline. V usage is TRBV6-5 and J usage is TRBJ1-5; the D gene is possibly TRBD1 (5 bases). The CDR3 is 15 amino acids. CDR1 is MNHEY, CDR2 SVGAGI, per germline. In DNA, the CDR3 is TGTGCCAGCAGCCGTACGGGGGTGAAAGATCAGCCCCAGAATTTT. It translates to CASSRTGVKDQPQNF.

The chain recombines TRBV7-9 with TRBJ2-5; 12 bases line up with TRBD2. The V gene's germline CDR1 is SEHNR and CDR2 FQNEAQ (reference sequence). With V trimmed by 1 base and J by 4 bases, 10 bases remained unmatched. This CDR3 is built from 18 residues. CDR3 amino acids: CASSLVASLAGGIETQYF. CDR3 nucleotide sequence: TGTGCCAGCAGCTTAGTCGCGAGCCTAGCGGGAGGGATAGAGACCCAGTACTTC.

This rearrangement joins TRBV6-5 to TRBJ2-7; D is undetermined. Germline CDR1 and CDR2: MNHEY and SVGAGI. CDR3 length equals 13 residues. The ends were cut back, 3 bases at V and 6 bases at J, with 12 bases in the middle. This CDR3 is CASSYVAASEQYF. The CDR3 nucleotides are TGTGCCAGCAGTTATGTCGCGGCCTCCGAGCAGTACTTC.

The chain couples TRBV10-1 to TRBJ2-1, with TRBD2 matching over 11 bases. The CDR3 sequence is 14 residues long. Per the germline V gene, CDR1 is WNHNN and CDR2 is SYGVQD (reference sequence). The trim removed 4 bases at V and 8 bases at J, leaving 4 bases unmatched. In DNA form, the CDR3 reads TGCGCCAGCAGTGCACTAGCGGGAGAACATGAGCAGTTCTTC. It specifies CASSALAGEHEQFF.

The chain couples TRBV5-8 to TRBJ1-3; D uncertain. This CDR3 contains 15 residues. With 1 base removed from V and 1 base from J, the gap between germline ends came to 9 bases. Germline CDR1 SGHTS, CDR2 YDEGEE. CDR3 protein: CASSLLGVSGNTIYF. Here the CDR3 DNA reads TGTGCCAGCAGCTTGCTCGGGGTTTCTGGAAACACCATATATTTT.